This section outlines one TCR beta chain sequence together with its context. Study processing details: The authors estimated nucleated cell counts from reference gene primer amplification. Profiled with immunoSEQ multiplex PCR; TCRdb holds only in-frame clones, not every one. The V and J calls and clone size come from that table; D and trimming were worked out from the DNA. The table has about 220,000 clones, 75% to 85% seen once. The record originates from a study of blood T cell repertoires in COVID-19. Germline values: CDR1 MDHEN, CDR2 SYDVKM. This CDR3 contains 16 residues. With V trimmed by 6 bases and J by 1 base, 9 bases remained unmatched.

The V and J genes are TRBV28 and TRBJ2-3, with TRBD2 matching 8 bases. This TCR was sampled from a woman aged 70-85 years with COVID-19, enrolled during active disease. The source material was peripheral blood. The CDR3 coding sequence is TGTGCCAGCAGCAGCACGGAGACTAGCGGCACAGATACGCAGTATTTT. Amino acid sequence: CASSSTETSGTDTQYF. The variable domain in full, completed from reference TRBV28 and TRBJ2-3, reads DVKVTQSSRYLVKRTGEKVFLECVQDMDHENMFWYRQDPGLGLRLIYFSYDVKMKEKGDIPEGYSVSREKKERFSLILESASTNQTSMYLCASSSTETSGTDTQYFGPGTRLTVL.